This T cell receptor (beta chain) originates from a study of blood T cell repertoires in COVID-19. Whole-study context: COVID-19 samples, acute and convalescent, were from the United States, Italy and Spain. T cells, B-cell-depleted T cells, or PBMCs supplied cDNA or gDNA.

Patients of the Seattle cohort, enrolled during active infection, were followed longitudinally. Germline CDR1 SEHNR, CDR2 FQNEAQ (reference sequence). CDR3 length: 15 residues. V was clipped by 7 bases and J by 0 bases, with 15 bases between them. The repertoire was sequenced with immunoSEQ multiplex PCR; TCRdb's copy has only in-frame clones and lacks some. The sample holds 440,000 or so clones, about 89% seen once. The chain couples TRBV7-9 to TRBJ2-5; D is possibly TRBD1 (6 bases). The TCR originated in a woman aged 40 to 55 with COVID-19, enrolled during active disease. Sequenced input: peripheral blood. CDR3 DNA: TGTGCCAGCAACGAATATCGGGACAACCAAGAGACCCAGTACTTC. Its protein is CASNEYRDNQETQYF.